These 14 T cell receptor beta chains were all obtained from the same sample, sequenced in a study of blood T cell repertoires in COVID-19. Clones were sequenced by immunoSEQ multiplex PCR, and TCRdb holds only the in-frame ones, with some missing. The top ten clones hold about 0.91% of a sample with about 480,000 clones, roughly 89% of them seen once. What was sequenced was peripheral blood. These receptors originate from a man aged 18 to 30 with COVID-19, enrolled during active disease.

CDR3 residues: CASRLQGGGNTIYF. CDR3 nucleotides: TGTGCCAGCAGGCTGCAGGGTGGGGGAAACACCATATATTTT. V is TRBV13 and J is TRBJ1-3; perhaps TRBD1 as D (5 bases). The V gene lost 6 bases and the J gene lost 4 bases, with 13 bases spanning the gap. Germline loops: CDR1 PRHDT, CDR2 FYEKMQ (reference sequence). The length of the CDR3 is 14 residues.

The chain couples TRBV3-1 (or the pseudogene TRBV3-2) to TRBJ2-5; 7 bases are a match to TRBD2. The CDR3 is 15 residues long. Germline assignment: CDR1 LGHDT and CDR2 YNNKEL (reference sequence). With V trimmed by 3 bases and J by 5 bases, 9 bases remained unmatched. The DNA of the CDR3 is TGTGCCAGCAGCCACCGAAGCGGGATGCGGGAGACCCAGTACTTC. It encodes CASSHRSGMRETQYF.

The chain links TRBV19 to TRBJ2-3; TRBD2 aligns across 9 bases. V lost 3 bases, J lost 4 bases, and 5 bases stayed unmatched. The CDR3 has 15 residues. Germline V gene data show CDR1 as LNHDA and CDR2 as SQIVND (reference sequence). As DNA, the CDR3 is TGTGCCAGTAGTATGGCGGGAGGGCCCCCAGATACGCAGTATTTT. Translated: CASSMAGGPPDTQYF.

The chain joins TRBV6-6 to TRBJ1-2; tentative D call: TRBD1 (6 bases). Per the germline V gene, CDR1 is MNHNY and CDR2 is SVGAGI (reference sequence). Deletions cut 4 bases from V and 7 bases from J, with 10 bases between. This CDR3 region has 12 residues. This CDR3 is CASSWGGAGYTF. The CDR3 bases are TGTGCCAGCAGTTGGGGGGGGGCTGGCTACACCTTC.

The CDR3 loop is CASTPLGGPNTGELFF. As DNA, the CDR3 is TGTGCCAGTACCCCCTTAGGCGGCCCGAACACCGGGGAGCTGTTTTTT. This rearrangement joins TRBV19 to TRBJ2-2; no reliable D call. Germline V CDR1 and CDR2: LNHDA, SQIVND (reference sequence). The CDR3 covers 16 residues. V lost 7 bases and J lost 0, with 15 bases in between. The variable domain in full, with the rest retrieved from reference TRBV19 and TRBJ2-2, is DGGITQSPKYLFRKEGQNVTLSCEQNLNHDAMYWYRQDPGQGLRLIYYSQIVNDFQKGDIAEGYSVSREKKESFPLTVTSAQKNPTAFYLCASTPLGGPNTGELFFGEGSRLTVL.

The chain has TRBV11-3 and TRBJ2-5, with TRBD2 matching over 7 bases. This CDR3 has 17 residues. With 0 bases clipped from V and 2 bases from J, the junction kept 9 bases outside the gene matches. CDR1 is SGHNT and CDR2 is YENEEA in the germline V gene. The CDR3 DNA sequence: TGTGCCAGCAGCTTAGATCTTTTAGCGGGTACTCAAGAGACCCAGTACTTC. The encoded protein is CASSLDLLAGTQETQYF.

The chain links TRBV7-2 to TRBJ1-6; 8 bases match TRBD1. V gave up 6 bases and J gave up 7 bases; unmatched junction bases: 5. The CDR3 totals 14 residues. Germline CDR1 reads SGHTA; CDR2 reads FQGNSA. CDR3 sequence: CASRGQGANSPLHF. For the CDR3, the DNA is TGTGCCAGCAGAGGACAGGGAGCGAATTCACCCCTCCACTTT.

The gene calls are TRBV24-1 and TRBJ2-2; 12 positions agree with TRBD1. The CDR3 is 20 residues long. Germline V gives CDR1 KGHDR, CDR2 SFDVKD. The V gene end was trimmed by 3 bases and the J gene end by 1 base; junction bases not matched to a gene: 11. The CDR3 nucleotides read TGTGCCACCAGTGATGCAACCGGGACAGGGGGCCTCAAGAACACCGGGGAGCTGTTTTTT. It is translated as CATSDATGTGGLKNTGELFF.

CDR3 protein: CASSEQGSYEQYF. The CDR3 DNA is TGTGCCAGCAGTGAACAGGGAAGCTACGAGCAGTACTTC. The chain recombines TRBV6-1 with TRBJ2-7, with D tentatively TRBD1 (5 bases). Germline-derived CDR1 and CDR2 are MNHNS and SASEGT. V was pared by 2 bases and J by 3 bases, with 8 bases between. There are 13 residues in the CDR3.

This clone was detected only once. The chain links TRBV12-5 to TRBJ2-7; 9 nucleotides align to TRBD2. The germline V gene encodes CDR1 LGHNT and CDR2 FRNRAP. The V gene end was trimmed by 3 bases and the J gene end by 2 bases; junction bases not matched to a gene: 8. There are 16 residues in the CDR3. This chain's CDR3 is CASGFETSGAPYEQYF. The CDR3, as DNA: TGTGCTAGTGGTTTTGAGACTAGCGGAGCCCCCTACGAGCAGTACTTC.

The gene calls are TRBV19 and TRBJ1-4; D perhaps matches TRBD1 (5 bases). V lost 3 bases and J lost 5, with 7 bases in between. CDR3 length: 13 amino acids. Germline V lookup: CDR1 LNHDA, CDR2 SQIVND (reference sequence). CDR3 sequence (DNA): TGTGCCAGTAGTATTACAGGAAATGAAAAACTGTTTTTT. Translating gives CASSITGNEKLFF.

V is TRBV7-5 and J is TRBJ2-7; the D call of TRBD2 is as the table states it, not checked on the DNA. TRBV7-5 is an annotated pseudogene. There are 16 residues in the CDR3. DNA for the CDR3: TGTGTCAGAAGCTTAGTTCGACTAGCGGGGACCTACGAGCAGTACTTC. Amino acid sequence: CVRSLVRLAGTYEQYF.

The chain carries TRBV11-2 and TRBJ2-1, with 7 positions matching TRBD1. J lost 6 bases, V lost 4 bases, and 6 bases had no gene match. Looked up from germline, CDR1 is SGHAT and CDR2 is FQNNGV. The CDR3 sequence is 14 residues long. In DNA form, the CDR3 reads TGTGCCAGCAGCTCTGACAGGGTAGGCAATGAGCAGTTCTTC. Residues: CASSSDRVGNEQFF.

CDR3 bases: TGTGCCAGCAGCCCACCTGGGGGGGGGACTGAAGCTTTCTTT. This codes for CASSPPGGGTEAFF. The chain employs TRBV9 and TRBJ1-1; possibly TRBD1 for D (5 bases). Looked up from germline, CDR1 is SGDLS and CDR2 is YYNGEE. This CDR3 is 14 amino acids long. The ends were cut back, 4 bases at V and 5 bases at J, with 15 bases in the middle.